A single sample gave rise to the 17 T cell receptor beta chains below, sequenced in a study of shared clonotypes between healthy human individuals. Sequenced by immunoSEQ multiplex PCR; TCRdb stores in-frame clones only, minus some. Of about half a million clones in the sample, about 78% were seen once. Sequencing used PBMCs. The origin of the receptors is a woman aged 40 to 49 in good health. Some clones in this sample may be carry-over from other donors' samples.

The chain couples TRBV28 to TRBJ2-1; 13 bases are shared with TRBD2. Germline V gene data show CDR1 as MDHEN and CDR2 as SYDVKM. J was trimmed by 5 bases and V by 4 bases; bases with no gene match: 5. This CDR3 comprises 16 residues. The CDR3 spells CASSSGTSGVNNEQFF. The DNA for the CDR3 is TGTGCCAGCAGTTCCGGGACTAGCGGGGTTAACAATGAGCAGTTCTTC.

This clone occurred a few times. The chain has TRBV4-1 and TRBJ1-5, with TRBD1 matching 7 bases. V lost 3 bases and J lost 3; bases outside the gene matches: 5. CDR1 is MGHRA, CDR2 YSYEKL, per germline. This CDR3 is 15 amino acids long. The CDR3 region is CASSQSGQHNQPQHF. CDR3 DNA sequence: TGCGCCAGCAGCCAGTCGGGACAGCACAATCAGCCCCAGCATTTT.

The rearrangement links TRBV28 to TRBJ2-3; 9 bases fit TRBD2. The CDR3 consists of 18 residues. Trimming at V came to 10 bases and at J to 0 bases, leaving 17 bases not matched to a gene. Germline-derived CDR1 and CDR2 are MDHEN and SYDVKM. CDR3 residues: CATLGGRAKPFSTDTQYF. CDR3 in DNA: TGTGCCACCCTTGGCGGGAGGGCCAAACCTTTTAGCACAGATACGCAGTATTTT.

The chain links TRBV2 to TRBJ2-2; 10 nucleotides align to TRBD1. This CDR3 is 14 amino acids long. The germline CDR1 and CDR2 sequences are SNHLY and FYNNEI. For the CDR3, the DNA is TGTGTTTCGTCCGGGACAGGGGACACCGGGGAGCTGTTTTTT. Amino acid sequence: CVSSGTGDTGELFF.

V gene TRBV29-1 combines with J gene TRBJ2-7; TRBD1 agrees at 12 bases. This CDR3 comprises 15 residues. With V trimmed by 6 bases and J by 3 bases, 9 bases remained unmatched. The V gene's germline CDR1 is SQVTM and CDR2 ANQGSEA. The CDR3 nucleotides read TGCAGCGTGACGGGACAGGGGGCCACCGGCTACGAGCAGTACTTC. Protein sequence: CSVTGQGATGYEQYF.

This sequence joins TRBV15 and TRBJ2-7, with a tentative D call TRBD2 (5 bases). The CDR3 covers 17 residues. CDR1 and CDR2 (germline): LNHNV, YYDKDF (reference sequence). Trimming pared 0 bases from V and 7 bases from J, leaving 22 bases between. This CDR3 reads CATSRDLWQRVSGEQYF. The CDR3 DNA sequence: TGTGCCACCAGCAGAGACCTGTGGCAAAGGGTGTCGGGGGAGCAGTACTTC.

The chain has TRBV7-2 and TRBJ1-3; no clear D. The CDR3 has 15 residues. Germline loops: CDR1 SGHTA, CDR2 FQGNSA. V lost 8 bases and J lost 4, with 18 bases in between. This CDR3 reads CASGKLVSSGNTIYF. The CDR3 nucleotides are TGTGCCAGCGGGAAGTTGGTGTCTTCCGGAAACACCATATATTTT.

This clone was recorded only once. One end of the junction is discordant with germline, which a read error may explain. The DNA of the CDR3 is TGTGCCAGCAGCTTCTCGCTTGGGACTAGCGGGAGAAGGGACTTC. Translated: CASSFSLGTSGRRDF. The rearrangement links TRBV11-2 to TRBJ2-7; TRBD2 matches 14 bases. Germline V gene data show CDR1 as SGHAT and CDR2 as FQNNGV. The CDR3 runs 15 residues.

The chain has TRBV9 and TRBJ2-7; 8 nucleotides align to TRBD1. With V trimmed by 0 bases and J by 4 bases, 6 bases remained unmatched. Germline V gives CDR1 SGDLS, CDR2 YYNGEE. The CDR3 is 15 amino acids. The CDR3 nucleotides read TGTGCCAGCAGCGTAGCTCCCGGACAGGGTTACGAGCAGTACTTC. Translated, it gives CASSVAPGQGYEQYF. The whole variable domain, filled in from reference TRBV9 and TRBJ2-7, reads DSGVTQTPKHLITATGQRVTLRCSPRSGDLSVYWYQQSLDQGLQFLIQYYNGEERAKGNILERFSAQQFPDLHSELNLSSLELGDSALYFCASSVAPGQGYEQYFGPGTRLTVT.

A word on this clone: A much larger clonotype is one base distant, so this may be a read error. Other DNA sequences in the sample encode the same CDR3. This sequence joins TRBV28 and TRBJ2-2; 7 nucleotides agree with TRBD2. The V gene's germline CDR1 is MDHEN and CDR2 SYDVKM. J lost 1 base, V lost 6 bases, and 5 bases had no gene match. The CDR3 has 15 residues. DNA of the CDR3: TGTGCCAGCAGGAAGGCTAGCGGGAACACCGGGGAGCTGTTTTTT. Protein sequence: CASRKASGNTGELFF.

This chain joins TRBV7-2 and TRBJ1-3, with unresolved D. Per germline, CDR1 SGHTA and CDR2 FQGNSA. The CDR3 contains 16 residues. V dropped 1 base and J dropped 0 bases, with 10 bases sitting between them. The CDR3 here is CASSLVAGISGNTIYF. In DNA, the CDR3 is TGTGCCAGCAGCTTAGTGGCAGGAATCTCTGGAAACACCATATATTTT.

V usage is TRBV5-1 and J usage is TRBJ2-3; D gene ambiguous. V was clipped by 2 bases and J by 2 bases, with 9 bases between them. This CDR3 has 14 amino acids. CDR1 SGHRS and CDR2 YFSETQ come from the germline V gene. The CDR3, as DNA: TGCGCCAGCAGCTTTACTCACTTCACAGATACGCAGTATTTT. Amino acids: CASSFTHFTDTQYF. Looking up the rest from reference TRBV5-1 and TRBJ2-3 gives the full variable domain: KAGVTQTPRYLIKTRGQQVTLSCSPISGHRSVSWYQQTPGQGLQFLFEYFSETQRNKGNFPGRFSGRQFSNSRSEMNVSTLELGDSALYLCASSFTHFTDTQYFGPGTRLTVL.

The gene calls are TRBV2 and TRBJ2-7; perhaps TRBD2 as D (7 bases). This CDR3 is built from 13 residues. The V end was cut by 10 bases, the J end by 2 bases, with 15 bases between. Germline values: CDR1 SNHLY, CDR2 FYNNEI. The DNA for the CDR3 is TGTGCCATCGGGGGGCGGGGGACCTACGAGCAGTACTTC. Protein: CAIGGRGTYEQYF.

V gene TRBV7-2 combines with J gene TRBJ1-3; the D gene is possibly TRBD1 (6 bases). Between the trimmed V and J ends, which lost 1 base and 0 bases, there was a span of 10 bases. The CDR3 has 16 residues. In germline, CDR1 is SGHTA, CDR2 FQGNSA. CDR3 bases: TGTGCCAGCAGCTTAGAAGTACAGGGCTCTGGAAACACCATATATTTT. This codes for CASSLEVQGSGNTIYF.

The chain is built from TRBV5-8 and TRBJ2-1, with TRBD2 identical over 14 bases. The CDR3 spans 16 residues. Germline CDR1 and CDR2: SGHTS and YDEGEE. V was clipped by 4 bases and J by 2 bases; unmatched bases: 2. The CDR3 bases are TGTGCCAGCAGCAAGGGACTAGCGGGAGCCTACAATGAGCAGTTCTTC. It yields the protein CASSKGLAGAYNEQFF.

The chain joins TRBV7-2 to TRBJ2-3, with a possible D match to TRBD2 (6 bases). Germline V gene data show CDR1 as SGHTA and CDR2 as FQGNSA. The CDR3 has 13 residues. Deletions cut 3 bases from V and 9 bases from J, with 13 bases between. For the CDR3, the DNA is TGTGCCAGCAGCTTCCAAGATGGACTAACGCAGTATTTT. Translating gives CASSFQDGLTQYF.

V is TRBV9 and J is TRBJ2-7; D gene ambiguous. The CDR3 totals 14 residues. Trimming took off 0 bases at V and 5 bases at J, with 12 bases between the two ends. Germline V gives CDR1 SGDLS, CDR2 YYNGEE. The CDR3 sequence: CASSVGPPLDEQYF. The CDR3 DNA follows: TGTGCCAGCAGCGTAGGTCCACCCCTTGACGAGCAGTACTTC. The full variable domain, completed using reference TRBV9 and TRBJ2-7, is DSGVTQTPKHLITATGQRVTLRCSPRSGDLSVYWYQQSLDQGLQFLIQYYNGEERAKGNILERFSAQQFPDLHSELNLSSLELGDSALYFCASSVGPPLDEQYFGPGTRLTVT.